This T cell receptor beta chain emerged from a study of T-cell memory formation after mild COVID-19. Study details: Clustering of TCRs was largely donor specific.

TCRdb ran MiXCR on the 5' RACE reads and lists one entry per CDR3 protein. Here the sample spans approximately 350,000 distinct CDR3 sequences, around an eighth being singletons. Trimming left V 6 bases short and J 3 bases short, with 18 bases between. This CDR3 has 15 amino acids. In germline, CDR1 is MNHEY, CDR2 SVGAGI. This rearrangement joins TRBV6-5 to TRBJ2-7, with TRBD2 as a possible D gene (6 bases). This clonotype was obtained from a man younger than 35 who had mild COVID-19 (a few samples of this study predate the infection). Cell type and time point are not known. The sequenced sample consisted of PBMCs or a T cell subset sorted from them (not recorded which). CDR3 residues: CASRPGYRAGYEQYF. CDR3 coding DNA: TGTGCCAGCAGGCCGGGGTATAGAGCGGGCTACGAGCAGTACTTC.